These T cell receptor beta chains were read from a single sample in a study of CD8 T cells in ankylosing spondylitis. TCRdb processed the 5' RACE reads anew with MiXCR; each CDR3 protein has one entry. The repertoire holds 700,000 or so distinct CDR3 sequences, with around 19% as singletons. The sample was blood, either unsorted or a sorted T cell fraction (not recorded which). The receptor source for this set is a male donor with ankylosing spondylitis. CDR3s include the opening cysteine and the closing phenylalanine or tryptophan. The D gene is left open where the match is weak. Clone sizes are given selectively: once, few, many, or a class where the clone is expanded.

TRBV12-3/TRBV12-4	few	-	TRBJ1-3	TGTGCCAGCCTTTTGGCGGGAGGAAACACCATATATTTT	CASLLAGGNTIYF
TRBV2	few	TRBD2	TRBJ2-1	TGTGCCAGCAGCCCCGGGGGGATCAATGAGCAGTTCTTC	CASSPGGINEQFF
TRBV9	-	TRBD2	TRBJ2-1	TGTGCCAGCAGCGGCCCTACAGCGGGGGGAAACAATGAGCAGTTCTTC	CASSGPTAGGNNEQFF
TRBV7-9	many	TRBD1	TRBJ2-7	TGTGCCAGCAGCCCCCGGGACAGGGGTAGCTACGAGCAGTACTTC	CASSPRDRGSYEQYF
TRBV11-3	-	-	TRBJ2-3	TGTGCCAGCAGCTCGTTAGGTGGGACTTTGGGGGATACGCAGTATTTT	CASSSLGGTLGDTQYF
TRBV28	-	-	TRBJ2-7	TGTGCCAGCAGGATGGACACCTTCGGCGAGCAGTACTTC	CASRMDTFGEQYF
TRBV10-2	-	-	TRBJ1-2	TGCGCCAGCGGCTCATTCGGGGGGACCTCCTATGGCTACACCTTC	CASGSFGGTSYGYTF
TRBV29-1	-	-	TRBJ2-2	TGCAGCGTTGAATTGGCTAGATACACCGGGGAGCTGTTTTTT	CSVELARYTGELFF
TRBV19	few	TRBD2	TRBJ2-1	TGTGCCAGTAGTATGAGCGGGAGTAGCAATGAGCAGTTCTTC	CASSMSGSSNEQFF
TRBV5-1	-	-	TRBJ1-1	TGCGCCAGCAGCTTGGTTCCGGATCCCGGCGCTGAAGCTTTCTTT	CASSLVPDPGAEAFF